The T cell receptor (beta chain) described here comes from a study of neurological immune-mediated disorders. Points from the study as a whole: Because no CDR3 amino acid sequences were shared across subjects by expanded clones, private repertoires were suggested in all groups.

Germline assignment: CDR1 SGHTA and CDR2 FQGNSA. The V and J ends lost 1 base and 5 bases respectively, with 9 bases between them. This CDR3 region has 15 residues. The authors made cDNA by 5'RACE with 10-nucleotide random UMIs. TCRdb redid the calling of the 5' RACE reads with MiXCR, one entry per CDR3 protein. The sample holds some 54,000 distinct CDR3 sequences, about 10% seen once. Sample time point: longitudinal time-point 1 (baseline). This clonotype was found many times. What it binds is not known. This chain joins TRBV7-2 and TRBJ1-6; D ambiguous. Specimen: PBMCs. The sequence derives from a male donor with HTLV-1-associated myelopathy (HAM/TSP). CDR3 region: CASSLVRQDNSPLHF. The CDR3 DNA sequence: TGTGCCAGCAGCTTAGTTAGGCAGGATAATTCACCCCTCCACTTT. Full variable domain (rest looked up from reference TRBV7-2 and TRBJ1-6): GAGVSQSPSNKVTEKGKDVELRCDPISGHTALYWYRQSLGQGLEFLIYFQGNSAPDKSGLPSDRFSAERTGGSVSTLTIQRTQQEDSAVYLCASSLVRQDNSPLHFGNGTRLTVT.